The next 31 T cell receptor beta chains were all read from a single sample in a study of CD8 T cells in ankylosing spondylitis. Using its own MiXCR run on the 5' RACE reads, TCRdb lists one record per CDR3 protein. The profile shows approximately 42,000 distinct CDR3 sequences, over 3.5% of them singletons. Sequencing was carried out using blood, either unsorted or a sorted T cell fraction (not recorded which). The receptor set was obtained from a female donor with ankylosing spondylitis or in good health (not recorded which).

This clonotype was recorded many times. The rearrangement uses TRBV9 and TRBJ1-1, with D perhaps TRBD1 (5 bases). The CDR3 length is 15 residues. Trimming pared 0 bases from V and 2 bases from J, leaving 11 bases between. Germline values: CDR1 SGDLS, CDR2 YYNGEE. The CDR3 loop reads CASSVASRANTEAFF. The CDR3 nucleotides read TGTGCCAGCAGCGTAGCTTCCAGGGCCAACACTGAAGCTTTCTTT.

This clonotype was counted at least ten times. The V call is TRBV9, the J call TRBJ2-5; 16 bases fit TRBD2. Germline CDR1 is SGDLS and CDR2 is YYNGEE. J was trimmed by 4 bases and V by 3 bases; bases with no gene match: 6. The CDR3 contains 17 residues. The CDR3 sequence is CASSAGTSGGAGETQYF. In DNA, the CDR3 is TGTGCCAGCAGCGCCGGGACTAGCGGGGGGGCGGGAGAGACCCAGTACTTC.

This clonotype was recorded many times. The chain recombines TRBV9 with TRBJ2-1; maybe TRBD1 (6 bases). Per germline, CDR1 SGDLS and CDR2 YYNGEE. The CDR3 runs to 14 residues. V lost 2 bases to trimming and J lost 5 bases, with 11 bases between them. The DNA of the CDR3 is TGTGCCAGCAGCGTGATGGACAGTAACAATGAGCAGTTCTTC. Its protein product is CASSVMDSNNEQFF.

This clonotype rates as medium-sized. The gene calls are TRBV9 and TRBJ1-3, with 8 bases that match TRBD1. Germline V gene lookup returns CDR1 SGDLS and CDR2 YYNGEE. CDR3 length: 15 residues. V dropped 4 bases and J dropped 1; count of bases not matched to a gene: 4. The CDR3 nucleotides are TGTGCCAGCAGCATTCGGACAGGGTCTGGAAACACCATATATTTT. It translates to CASSIRTGSGNTIYF. Based on the CDR3 plus reference TRBV9 and TRBJ1-3, the full variable domain is DSGVTQTPKHLITATGQRVTLRCSPRSGDLSVYWYQQSLDQGLQFLIQYYNGEERAKGNILERFSAQQFPDLHSELNLSSLELGDSALYFCASSIRTGSGNTIYFGEGSWLTVV.

By share, this clonotype counts as medium-sized (0.01 to 0.1%). The chain is built from TRBV9 and TRBJ2-1; D may correspond to TRBD1 or TRBD2 (5 bases each). V was trimmed by 4 bases and J by 0 bases, leaving 14 bases between them. CDR3 length equals 16 residues. The germline V gene encodes CDR1 SGDLS and CDR2 YYNGEE. The CDR3 spells CASSPGTASSYNEQFF. The CDR3 region has the DNA TGTGCCAGCAGCCCCGGGACCGCTAGCTCCTACAATGAGCAGTTCTTC.

In its sample, this clonotype was seen many times. V and J are TRBV9 and TRBJ2-1; TRBD1 matches at 9 bases. The CDR3 has 14 residues. CDR1 and CDR2 from the germline V gene are SGDLS and YYNGEE. V lost 4 bases to trimming and J lost 10 bases; unmatched junction nucleotides: 9. CDR3 DNA sequence: TGTGCCAGCAGCCCTTCGGACAGGGGTCTAGAGCAGTTCTTC. It is translated as CASSPSDRGLEQFF.

By proportion, this clonotype is medium-sized (0.01 to 0.1%). The chain couples TRBV9 to TRBJ1-2; 7 nucleotides agree with TRBD1. Germline CDR1 and CDR2: SGDLS and YYNGEE. The CDR3 totals 14 residues. The J segment lost 0 bases and the V segment lost 2 bases, leaving 1 base of the junction unmatched. The CDR3 reads CASSVGTANYGYTF. CDR3 nucleotide sequence: TGTGCCAGCAGCGTTGGGACAGCTAACTATGGCTACACCTTC.

Ten or more counts support this clonotype. This sequence joins TRBV9 and TRBJ1-3; no firm D call. The germline gives CDR1 SGDLS, CDR2 YYNGEE. V dropped 0 bases and J dropped 1 base, with 14 bases sitting between them. The CDR3 spans 17 residues. For the CDR3, the DNA is TGTGCCAGCAGCGTAGCCCCTCGGTTACGTTCTGGAAACACCATATATTTT. Its protein is CASSVAPRLRSGNTIYF.

This clonotype was detected many times. The chain joins TRBV9 to TRBJ1-2; a weak D match, TRBD1 (5 bases). This CDR3 contains 14 residues. Germline V gene data show CDR1 as SGDLS and CDR2 as YYNGEE. The V gene lost 4 bases and the J gene lost 2 bases, with 12 bases spanning the gap. CDR3 amino acids: CASSILEGNYGYTF. CDR3 nucleotides: TGTGCCAGCAGCATTCTGGAGGGGAACTATGGCTACACCTTC.

This clonotype was recorded many times. This rearrangement joins TRBV9 to TRBJ1-4; unclear D gene. Germline values: CDR1 SGDLS, CDR2 YYNGEE. V shed 1 base and J shed 0 bases, with 10 bases lying between them. This CDR3 is built from 16 residues. The CDR3 DNA reads as TGTGCCAGCAGCGTAACGGGAGCCGCAACTAATGAAAAACTGTTTTTT. As protein: CASSVTGAATNEKLFF.

This clonotype was recorded many times. This rearrangement joins TRBV9 to TRBJ2-3; D is ambiguous. The CDR3 covers 16 residues. CDR1 is SGDLS and CDR2 is YYNGEE in the germline V gene. V was shortened by 2 bases and J by 3 bases, with 16 bases between the two germline ends. CDR3 DNA sequence: TGTGCCAGCAGCGTGTTTTTAAGGACGGCTACAGATACGCAGTATTTT. Translation gives CASSVFLRTATDTQYF. The variable domain in full, with the rest retrieved from reference TRBV9 and TRBJ2-3, is DSGVTQTPKHLITATGQRVTLRCSPRSGDLSVYWYQQSLDQGLQFLIQYYNGEERAKGNILERFSAQQFPDLHSELNLSSLELGDSALYFCASSVFLRTATDTQYFGPGTRLTVL.

By frequency in the sample, this clonotype is medium-sized. V and J are TRBV9 and TRBJ2-3, with D perhaps TRBD1 (5 bases). Germline CDR1 and CDR2: SGDLS and YYNGEE. The germline V and J ends were trimmed by 0 bases and 1 base, with 6 bases remaining between them. This CDR3 contains 14 residues. The CDR3 DNA is TGTGCCAGCAGCGTAGAAGGGGGCACAGATACGCAGTATTTT. Translated: CASSVEGGTDTQYF. Using reference TRBV9 and TRBJ2-3 for the parts outside the CDR3, the full variable domain is DSGVTQTPKHLITATGQRVTLRCSPRSGDLSVYWYQQSLDQGLQFLIQYYNGEERAKGNILERFSAQQFPDLHSELNLSSLELGDSALYFCASSVEGGTDTQYFGPGTRLTVL.

Ten or more counts support this clonotype. This chain links TRBV9 with TRBJ1-3; the D gene is possibly TRBD1 (6 bases). Trimming cost V 4 bases and J 7 bases, with 21 bases left between them. The CDR3 totals 16 residues. Germline CDR1 is SGDLS and CDR2 is YYNGEE. CDR3: CASSSGTGLKGNTIYF. CDR3 DNA sequence: TGTGCCAGCAGCTCCGGAACAGGGCTAAAAGGGAACACCATATATTTT.

This clonotype was recorded many times. V is TRBV9 and J is TRBJ2-2; TRBD1 matches at 7 bases. The CDR3 loop spans 15 amino acids. Germline V gene sequence: CDR1 SGDLS, CDR2 YYNGEE. Trimming at V came to 2 bases and at J to 5 bases, leaving 6 bases not matched to a gene. The CDR3 nucleotides are TGTGCCAGCAGCGTCCGACAGGGAACGACCGGGGAGCTGTTTTTT. Translated, it gives CASSVRQGTTGELFF.

The sample holds many counts of this clonotype. V gene TRBV9 combines with J gene TRBJ2-5; 8 nucleotides agree with TRBD1. The CDR3 contains 15 residues. V gave up 3 bases and J gave up 2 bases; unmatched junction bases: 6. The germline gives CDR1 SGDLS, CDR2 YYNGEE. CDR3 in DNA: TGTGCCAGCAGCGGAACGACAGGGGCGCAAGAGACCCAGTACTTC. Its translation is CASSGTTGAQETQYF.

This clonotype turned up a few times. The J gene is TRBJ1-1, the V gene TRBV9; 10 nucleotides agree with TRBD1. Germline lookup yields CDR1 SGDLS and CDR2 YYNGEE. Unmatched junction bases numbered 3, after V lost 0 bases and J lost 4 bases. CDR3 length: 15 amino acids. The CDR3 DNA reads as TGTGCCAGCAGCGTAGCGGGGACAGGGGCCACTGAAGCTTTCTTT. Its translation: CASSVAGTGATEAFF.

This clonotype occurred a few times. V and J are TRBV21-1 and TRBJ2-1; the D segment call TRBD2 is taken from the table without a DNA check. TRBV21-1 is a pseudogene segment. This CDR3 region has 14 residues. The DNA of the CDR3 is TGTGCCAGCATGAGGAGGGGAATGTGGGATGAGCAGTTCTTC. It specifies CASMRRGMWDEQFF.

This clonotype was observed at least ten times. V is TRBV9 and J is TRBJ1-4, with a weak D call TRBD1 (5 bases). The CDR3 extends over 14 amino acids. Germline CDR1 and CDR2: SGDLS and YYNGEE. Deletions cut 7 bases from V and 3 bases from J, with 13 bases between. The DNA of the CDR3 is TGTGCCAGCGGGGGGACGGTACCTAATGAAAAACTGTTTTTT. Its translation is CASGGTVPNEKLFF.

There are many counts of this clonotype. The rearrangement uses TRBV9 and TRBJ1-1; perhaps TRBD1 as D (6 bases). Per germline, CDR1 SGDLS and CDR2 YYNGEE. This CDR3 spans 17 amino acids. The V end was cut by 0 bases, the J end by 3 bases, with 18 bases between. CDR3 loop: CASSVVTLGAAYTEAFF. In DNA form, the CDR3 reads TGTGCCAGCAGCGTAGTGACTTTGGGGGCCGCATACACTGAAGCTTTCTTT.

This clonotype was counted ten times or more. The genes are TRBV9 and TRBJ2-2; maybe TRBD1 (6 bases). The CDR3 is made up of 15 amino acids. Per germline, CDR1 SGDLS and CDR2 YYNGEE. Trimming cost V 4 bases and J 0 bases, with 10 bases left between them. The CDR3 is CASSSRGSNTGELFF. CDR3 DNA: TGTGCCAGCAGCTCCAGGGGATCGAACACCGGGGAGCTGTTTTTT.

This clonotype was seen at least ten times. CDR3 protein: CASSPGEWDLSSYEQYF. The CDR3 nucleotides read TGTGCCAGCAGCCCAGGAGAGTGGGACCTAAGCTCCTACGAGCAGTACTTC. This chain connects TRBV9 to TRBJ2-7; D could derive from TRBD1 or TRBD2 (5 bases each). Germline V gene sequence: CDR1 SGDLS, CDR2 YYNGEE. The CDR3 is made up of 17 amino acids. V was cut by 4 bases and J by 0 bases, with 20 bases left in between. The whole variable domain, filled in from reference TRBV9 and TRBJ2-7, reads DSGVTQTPKHLITATGQRVTLRCSPRSGDLSVYWYQQSLDQGLQFLIQYYNGEERAKGNILERFSAQQFPDLHSELNLSSLELGDSALYFCASSPGEWDLSSYEQYFGPGTRLTVT.

At least ten counts were recorded for this clonotype. V and J are TRBV9 and TRBJ1-2; D possibly corresponds to TRBD1 (6 bases). The CDR3 consists of 13 residues. Germline CDR1 reads SGDLS; CDR2 reads YYNGEE. The V and J ends lost 5 bases and 3 bases respectively, with 11 bases between them. The chain's CDR3 is CASSATGHYGYTF. The CDR3 DNA reads as TGTGCCAGCAGTGCCACAGGGCACTATGGCTACACCTTC. The full variable domain, rest sourced from reference TRBV9 and TRBJ1-2, is DSGVTQTPKHLITATGQRVTLRCSPRSGDLSVYWYQQSLDQGLQFLIQYYNGEERAKGNILERFSAQQFPDLHSELNLSSLELGDSALYFCASSATGHYGYTFGSGTRLTVV.

This clonotype was observed at least ten times. The genes are TRBV9 and TRBJ2-2; TRBD2 is a possible D gene (5 bases). The germline V and J ends were trimmed by 7 bases and 7 bases, with 20 bases remaining between them. CDR3 length: 15 amino acids. The germline V gene encodes CDR1 SGDLS and CDR2 YYNGEE. CDR3 protein: CASAKGNGAGGELFF. CDR3 in DNA: TGTGCCAGCGCCAAGGGAAACGGTGCGGGCGGGGAGCTGTTTTTT.

This clonotype showed up many times. The rearrangement links TRBV9 to TRBJ2-3; maybe TRBD1 (5 bases). CDR1 SGDLS and CDR2 YYNGEE come from the germline V gene. The ends were cut back, 0 bases at V and 2 bases at J, with 13 bases in the middle. CDR3 length equals 16 residues. The CDR3 region is CASSVGAGKATDTQYF. In nucleotides, the CDR3 is TGTGCCAGCAGCGTAGGGGCAGGGAAGGCCACAGATACGCAGTATTTT.

This clonotype occurred many times. J is TRBJ1-1 and V is TRBV9, with 7 bases fitting TRBD1. The CDR3 totals 14 residues. Unmatched junction bases numbered 6, after V lost 7 bases and J lost 0 bases. Germline CDR1 is SGDLS and CDR2 is YYNGEE. CDR3 protein: CASAPGQMNTEAFF. As DNA, the CDR3 is TGTGCCAGCGCCCCGGGACAGATGAACACTGAAGCTTTCTTT.

In this sample, this clonotype turned up many times. The genes are TRBV9 and TRBJ1-5; tentatively, D is TRBD1 (5 bases). V gave up 4 bases and J gave up 3 bases, with 11 bases separating them. Germline lookup yields CDR1 SGDLS and CDR2 YYNGEE. The CDR3 loop spans 14 amino acids. The CDR3 is CASSPPGVNQPQHF. As DNA, the CDR3 is TGTGCCAGCAGCCCGCCGGGGGTCAATCAGCCCCAGCATTTT.

There are many counts of this clonotype. The chain recombines TRBV9 with TRBJ2-7; 11 nucleotides agree with TRBD2. This CDR3 comprises 14 residues. V lost 3 bases and J lost 2; bases outside the gene matches: 1. Per the germline V gene, CDR1 is SGDLS and CDR2 is YYNGEE. This CDR3 is CASSEGLAAYEQYF. The CDR3 coding sequence is TGTGCCAGCAGCGAGGGACTAGCGGCCTACGAGCAGTACTTC.

This clonotype was seen many times. This chain connects TRBV9 to TRBJ2-7; D tentatively fits TRBD1 or TRBD2 (6 bases each). The CDR3 sequence is 13 residues long. Germline CDR1 and CDR2: SGDLS and YYNGEE. With 3 bases removed from V and 6 bases from J, the gap between germline ends came to 13 bases. As DNA, the CDR3 is TGTGCCAGCAGCGAGGGGGGTAGTGGCGAGCAGTACTTC. It encodes CASSEGGSGEQYF.

This clonotype has ten or more counts. The rearrangement joins TRBV9 to TRBJ1-1; no reliable D call. The CDR3 runs 15 residues. Germline CDR1 is SGDLS and CDR2 is YYNGEE. V was clipped by 0 bases and J by 2 bases, with 11 bases between them. DNA of the CDR3: TGTGCCAGCAGCGTAGCTATAGAAAGTAACACTGAAGCTTTCTTT. Its translation: CASSVAIESNTEAFF.

The sample holds many counts of this clonotype. The rearrangement uses TRBV9 and TRBJ2-1; 10 bases line up with TRBD2. This CDR3 is built from 17 residues. V shed 3 bases and J 5 bases; nucleotides not matched to a gene: 11. The germline CDR1 and CDR2 sequences are SGDLS and YYNGEE. For the CDR3, the DNA is TGTGCCAGCAGCGAACCAAGGGGACTAGCGTTGGACAATGAGCAGTTCTTC. Its translation: CASSEPRGLALDNEQFF.

This rearrangement joins TRBV9 to TRBJ1-2; 8 nucleotides align to TRBD1. The CDR3 contains 12 residues. The trim removed 4 bases at V and 8 bases at J, leaving 4 bases unmatched. The V gene's germline CDR1 is SGDLS and CDR2 YYNGEE. The CDR3 nucleotides are TGTGCCAGCAGCACAGACAGGGGCGGCTACACCTTC. As protein: CASSTDRGGYTF.